This T cell receptor (beta chain) was obtained from a study of OX40 agonist ivuxolimab in advanced cancers. About the research overall: Each dose-escalation patient presented with hepatocellular carcinoma, melanoma, renal cell or head and neck cancer.

No patient had autoimmune disease or received systemic immunosuppression. This CDR3 is 15 amino acids long. Trimming took off 3 bases at V and 4 bases at J, with 13 bases between the two ends. Germline-derived CDR1 and CDR2 are SGHRS and YFSETQ. Libraries were prepared by immunoSEQ multiplex PCR; TCRdb keeps only in-frame clonotypes and omits some of them. The sample shows approximately 120,000 clones, 85% to 95% of them seen only once. This clonotype was obtained from an adult with an advanced solid tumor such as melanoma, head and neck, liver or kidney cancer. The V and J genes are TRBV5-1 and TRBJ1-4, with D unresolved. The sample in question was CD4+ or CD8+ T cells sorted from blood, obtained in a trial of the OX40 agonist ivuxolimab. As DNA, the CDR3 is TGCGCCAGCAGCTCGGATAGCCAGCTTAATGAAAAACTGTTTTTT. This sequence encodes CASSSDSQLNEKLFF. Looking up the rest from reference TRBV5-1 and TRBJ1-4 gives the full variable domain: KAGVTQTPRYLIKTRGQQVTLSCSPISGHRSVSWYQQTPGQGLQFLFEYFSETQRNKGNFPGRFSGRQFSNSRSEMNVSTLELGDSALYLCASSSDSQLNEKLFFGSGTQLSVL.